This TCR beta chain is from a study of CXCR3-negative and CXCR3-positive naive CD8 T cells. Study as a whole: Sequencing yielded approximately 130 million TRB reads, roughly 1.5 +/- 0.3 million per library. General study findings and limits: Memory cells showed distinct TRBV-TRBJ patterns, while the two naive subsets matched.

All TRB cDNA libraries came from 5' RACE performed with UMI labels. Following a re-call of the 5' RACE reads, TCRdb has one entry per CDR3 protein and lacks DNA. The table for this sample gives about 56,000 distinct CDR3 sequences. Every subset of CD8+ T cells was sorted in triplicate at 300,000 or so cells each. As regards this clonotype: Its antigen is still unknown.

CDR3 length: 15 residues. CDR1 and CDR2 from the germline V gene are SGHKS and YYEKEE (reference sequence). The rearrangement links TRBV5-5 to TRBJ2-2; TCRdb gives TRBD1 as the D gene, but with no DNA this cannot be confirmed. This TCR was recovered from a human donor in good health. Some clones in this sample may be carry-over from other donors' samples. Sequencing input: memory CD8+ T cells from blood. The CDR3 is CASTIWAGASEELFF.